This T cell receptor beta chain was recovered during a study of T cells in Graves' hyperthyroidism and ophthalmopathy. Authors of the study amplified TCR beta CDR3 regions from RNA transcripts. Initially, a first-round RT-PCR of the TCR CDR3 employed the HTBI primer set. Via MiXCR, TCRdb re-called the multiplex PCR reads, giving one row per CDR3 protein. The table lists under 400,000 distinct CDR3 sequences, about 16% of them singletons. In this sample, this clonotype turned up many times. CDR3 size: 14 residues. Germline V gene lookup returns CDR1 SGHVS and CDR2 FQNEAQ. V lost 5 bases to trimming and J lost 5 bases; unmatched junction nucleotides: 9.

The genes are TRBV7-8 and TRBJ2-7; 7 nucleotides match TRBD1. This TCR was sampled from an older woman with Graves' ophthalmopathy. The sample consisted of blood. CDR3 sequence (DNA): TGTGCCAGCAGCCTACAGGGGCAAGTCGACGAGCAGTACTTC. Protein product: CASSLQGQVDEQYF.